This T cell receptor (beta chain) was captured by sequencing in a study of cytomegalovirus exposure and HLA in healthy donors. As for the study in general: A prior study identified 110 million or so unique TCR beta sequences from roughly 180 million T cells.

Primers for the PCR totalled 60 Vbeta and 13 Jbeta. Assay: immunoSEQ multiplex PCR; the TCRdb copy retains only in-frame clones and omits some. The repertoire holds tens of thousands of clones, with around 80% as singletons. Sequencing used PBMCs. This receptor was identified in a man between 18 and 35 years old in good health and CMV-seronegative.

In DNA form, the CDR3 reads TGTGCCTGGAGCCCCTCGACAGTCTTTAACTATGGCTACACCTTC. Translation: CAWSPSTVFNYGYTF. The gene calls are TRBV30 and TRBJ1-2; the D gene is possibly TRBD1 (5 bases). The V end lost 3 bases, the J end lost 1 base, and 15 bases lay between the germline ends. The V gene's germline CDR1 is GTSNPN and CDR2 SVGIG (reference sequence). The CDR3 runs to 15 residues. Based on the CDR3 plus reference TRBV30 and TRBJ1-2, the full variable domain is SQTIHQWPATLVQPVGSPLSLECTVEGTSNPNLYWYRQAAGRGLQLLFYSVGIGQISSEVPQNLSASRPQDRQFILSSKKLLLSDSGFYLCAWSPSTVFNYGYTFGSGTRLTVV.